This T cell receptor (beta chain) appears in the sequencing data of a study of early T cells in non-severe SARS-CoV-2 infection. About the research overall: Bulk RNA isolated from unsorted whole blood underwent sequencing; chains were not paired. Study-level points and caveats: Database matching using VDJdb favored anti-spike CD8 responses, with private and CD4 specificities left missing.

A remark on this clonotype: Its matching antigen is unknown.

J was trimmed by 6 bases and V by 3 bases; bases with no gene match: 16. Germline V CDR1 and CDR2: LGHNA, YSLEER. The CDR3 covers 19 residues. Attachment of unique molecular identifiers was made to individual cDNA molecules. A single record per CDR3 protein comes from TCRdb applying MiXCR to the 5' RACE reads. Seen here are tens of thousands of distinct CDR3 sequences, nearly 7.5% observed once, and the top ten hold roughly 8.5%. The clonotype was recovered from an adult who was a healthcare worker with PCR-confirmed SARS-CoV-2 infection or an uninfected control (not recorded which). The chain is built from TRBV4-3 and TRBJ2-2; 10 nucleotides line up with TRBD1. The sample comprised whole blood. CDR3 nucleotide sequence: TGCGCCAGCAGCCAGCTAACGTTGGGACAGGGGAAGGTCGCCGGGGAGCTGTTTTTT. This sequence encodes CASSQLTLGQGKVAGELFF.